Shown below are 18 T cell receptor beta chains from a single sample sequenced in a study of T cell repertoires in cytomegalovirus infection. TCRdb itself ran the reads through MiXCR, one entry per CDR3 protein. The sample has fewer than 1,000,000 distinct CDR3 sequences; about 33% are singletons. Their specific antigens are unknown. The sample here was cultured CD8+ T cells from PBMCs, taken from culture after CMV antigen stimulation. Every receptor here comes from a human donor in good health (CMV status not recorded). Some clones in this sample may be carry-over from other donors' samples.

The V gene is TRBV24-1, the J gene TRBJ2-3, with 8 positions matching TRBD2. This CDR3 has 15 residues. J lost 4 bases, V lost 4 bases, and 6 bases had no gene match. Germline V gene sequence: CDR1 KGHDR, CDR2 SFDVKD. DNA of the CDR3: TGTGCCACCAGTGAGCGGGGGGCGATCGCAGATACGCAGTATTTT. It specifies CATSERGAIADTQYF.

The rearrangement joins TRBV27 to TRBJ1-4; D is ambiguous. This CDR3 is 16 amino acids long. The V gene lost 3 bases and the J gene lost 8 bases, with 19 bases spanning the gap. The V gene's germline CDR1 is MNHEY and CDR2 SMNVEV (reference sequence). The CDR3 protein is CASSFRVGQINEKLFF. The CDR3 DNA reads as TGTGCCAGCAGTTTTCGGGTCGGGCAGATTAACGAAAAACTGTTTTTT.

The V gene is TRBV5-1, the J gene TRBJ1-1; D is unresolved. The V gene's germline CDR1 is SGHRS and CDR2 YFSETQ. The CDR3 is 13 amino acids. V lost 0 bases and J 6 bases, leaving 9 bases between the germline ends. CDR3 protein: CASSLDGAPEAFF. In DNA form, the CDR3 reads TGCGCCAGCAGCTTGGACGGCGCCCCTGAAGCTTTCTTT.

V gene TRBV6-5 combines with J gene TRBJ1-1, with a weak D call TRBD1 (6 bases). Germline V CDR1 and CDR2: MNHEY, SVGAGI. V lost 2 bases, J lost 1 base, and 11 bases lay in between. This CDR3 contains 15 residues. In DNA form, the CDR3 reads TGTGCCAGCAGTTACGTTCGGGACAAGAACACTGAAGCTTTCTTT. As protein: CASSYVRDKNTEAFF.

In its sample, this clonotype was seen once. V usage is TRBV14 and J usage is TRBJ2-7, with D unclear. CDR1 and CDR2 from the germline V gene are SGHDN and FVKESK. V dropped 0 bases and J dropped 1 base, with 7 bases sitting between them. The CDR3 length is 14 residues. The CDR3 nucleotides are TGTGCCAGCAGCCAAGAAGAAGGTTCCTACGAGCAGTACTTC. Its translation: CASSQEEGSYEQYF.

The chain uses TRBV6-6 and TRBJ1-2, with D hard to call. The V end was cut by 6 bases, the J end by 8 bases, with 10 bases between. The germline V gene has CDR1 MNHNY and CDR2 SVGAGI (reference sequence). The CDR3 consists of 11 residues. The CDR3 DNA reads TGTGCCAGCAGACGTGACGAGGGCTACACCTTC. Its protein product is CASRRDEGYTF.

As concerns this clonotype: A much larger clone lies one base from this, so it may be a read error. This rearrangement joins TRBV7-6 to TRBJ2-7, with D possibly called TRBD1 or TRBD2 (5 bases each). V was cut by 6 bases and J by 3 bases, with 18 bases left in between. This CDR3 spans 15 amino acids. The germline gives CDR1 SGHVS, CDR2 FNYEAQ. CDR3 region: CASRHRTKEGYEQYF. The CDR3, as DNA: TGTGCCAGCAGACACAGGACGAAAGAGGGCTACGAGCAGTACTTC.

CDR3: CASSLLGDRVDYGYTF. The CDR3 DNA follows: TGTGCCAGCAGCCTCCTCGGCGACAGGGTGGACTATGGCTACACCTTC. The chain has TRBV7-9 and TRBJ1-2; 7 bases fit TRBD1. Unmatched junction bases numbered 12, after V lost 5 bases and J lost 3 bases. The CDR3 length is 16 residues. The V gene's germline CDR1 is SEHNR and CDR2 FQNEAQ (reference sequence).

This clonotype came up a few times. The chain uses TRBV7-6 and TRBJ1-2, with D possibly being TRBD1 (6 bases). Trimming took 2 bases from V and 4 from J, leaving 20 bases between them. In germline, CDR1 is SGHVS, CDR2 FNYEAQ. CDR3 length: 17 amino acids. DNA of the CDR3: TGTGCCAGCAGCTTAACTCGGGGGCCGGGGCTAGGCTATGGCTACACCTTC. Translation: CASSLTRGPGLGYGYTF.

This clonotype was detected once. The chain recombines TRBV6-5 with TRBJ2-5; 8 nucleotides line up with TRBD2. Germline values: CDR1 MNHEY, CDR2 SVGAGI. The CDR3 runs to 23 residues. J was trimmed by 1 base and V by 2 bases; bases with no gene match: 27. CDR3 region: CASSYHEVQVAGTPGTPQETQYF. CDR3 coding DNA: TGTGCCAGCAGTTACCATGAAGTCCAAGTAGCGGGGACCCCGGGTACCCCCCAAGAGACCCAGTACTTC.

This clonotype was counted only a few times. The chain links TRBV4-1 to TRBJ1-5, with TRBD1 as a possible D gene (6 bases). Germline CDR1 MGHRA, CDR2 YSYEKL. V gave up 0 bases and J gave up 2 bases, with 11 bases separating them. This CDR3 comprises 16 residues. The CDR3: CASSQDRGGGNQPQHF. CDR3 DNA sequence: TGCGCCAGCAGCCAAGATCGGGGGGGCGGCAATCAGCCCCAGCATTTT.

The chain joins TRBV7-6 to TRBJ2-3, with TRBD1 identical over 9 bases. J lost 3 bases, V lost 1 base, and 5 bases had no gene match. The length of the CDR3 is 16 residues. The V gene's germline CDR1 is SGHVS and CDR2 FNYEAQ. This CDR3 is CASSLEDRGWTDTQYF. The CDR3 coding sequence is TGTGCCAGCAGCTTAGAAGACAGGGGGTGGACAGATACGCAGTATTTT.

The chain links TRBV10-2 to TRBJ1-4, with TRBD1 matching 7 bases. Germline V gene lookup returns CDR1 WSHSY and CDR2 SAAADI. The CDR3 spans 16 residues. Unmatched junction bases numbered 11, after V lost 2 bases and J lost 8 bases. CDR3 in amino acids: CASSEIGGQEGEKLFF. In DNA, the CDR3 is TGCGCCAGCAGTGAGATTGGTGGACAGGAGGGCGAAAAACTGTTTTTT.

This clonotype was seen ten or more times. The V and J genes are TRBV7-2 and TRBJ2-7, with 9 bases fitting TRBD2. V shed 3 bases and J 5 bases; nucleotides not matched to a gene: 5. CDR3 size: 14 residues. Germline V gene data show CDR1 as SGHTA and CDR2 as FQGNSA. The CDR3 nucleotides are TGTGCCAGCAGCTTTCTTAGCGGGGGTCACGAGCAGTACTTC. Translation gives CASSFLSGGHEQYF.

The rearrangement uses TRBV7-2 and TRBJ1-1; D remains ambiguous. The germline V gene has CDR1 SGHTA and CDR2 FQGNSA. The CDR3 sequence is 15 residues long. V was clipped by 0 bases and J by 8 bases, with 16 bases between them. The CDR3, as DNA: TGTGCCAGCAGCTTAGCTCTGGGCCTGGGAACAGAAGCTTTCTTT. It is translated as CASSLALGLGTEAFF.

Only a few counts were recorded for this clonotype. This rearrangement joins TRBV28 to TRBJ2-2, with 12 bases matching TRBD2. This CDR3 comprises 17 residues. In germline, CDR1 is MDHEN, CDR2 SYDVKM. V lost 4 bases to trimming and J lost 3 bases; unmatched junction nucleotides: 6. The CDR3 is CASSSPRTSGDTGELFF. For the CDR3, the DNA is TGTGCCAGCAGTTCCCCCCGGACTAGCGGGGACACCGGGGAGCTGTTTTTT.

The rearrangement links TRBV19 to TRBJ1-2; unclear D gene. Germline V lookup: CDR1 LNHDA, CDR2 SQIVND (reference sequence). This CDR3 is built from 14 residues. V gave up 3 bases and J gave up 6 bases, with 14 bases separating them. The CDR3 DNA reads as TGTGCCAGTAGTATCTCTCGGGTCGGTAATGGCTACACCTTC. Encoded protein: CASSISRVGNGYTF. Looking up the rest from reference TRBV19 and TRBJ1-2 gives the full variable domain: DGGITQSPKYLFRKEGQNVTLSCEQNLNHDAMYWYRQDPGQGLRLIYYSQIVNDFQKGDIAEGYSVSREKKESFPLTVTSAQKNPTAFYLCASSISRVGNGYTFGSGTRLTVV.

This rearrangement joins TRBV4-1 to TRBJ1-2; D remains unclear. V was shortened by 4 bases and J by 0 bases, with 12 bases between the two germline ends. Per the germline V gene, CDR1 is MGHRA and CDR2 is YSYEKL. The CDR3 totals 15 residues. In nucleotides, the CDR3 is TGCGCCAGCAGCCGAGAGTGGGTACCTAACTATGGCTACACCTTC. This translates into CASSREWVPNYGYTF.